The subject of this entry is one T cell receptor beta chain. Its antigen is not known. The data originate from a study of cytomegalovirus exposure and HLA in healthy donors. Study observations and caveats: Later work found most CMV-associated TCR beta chains apparently HLA-restricted.

PCR was performed using 60 Vbeta and 13 Jbeta primers. Profiled with immunoSEQ multiplex PCR; TCRdb holds only in-frame clones, not every one. The sample has approximately 75,000 clones, 60% to 75% seen once. The CDR3 covers 15 residues. Germline CDR1 is KGHSH and CDR2 is LQKENI. V lost 4 bases and J 1 base, leaving 11 bases between the germline ends. This clonotype was sampled from a man between 40 and 49 years old in good health and CMV-seropositive. The source material was PBMCs. The chain is built from TRBV18 and TRBJ1-3, with D unresolved. Here the CDR3 reads CASSQRISSGNTIYF. As DNA, the CDR3 is TGTGCCAGCTCACAGAGGATAAGTTCTGGAAACACCATATATTTT.